These T cell receptor beta chains were read from a single sample in a study of OX40 agonist ivuxolimab in advanced cancers. Produced via immunoSEQ multiplex PCR; TCRdb's table is partial and in-frame only. In the table there are some 86,000 clones, about 90% of which are singletons. Here the sequenced sample was CD4+ or CD8+ T cells sorted from blood, taken in a trial of the OX40 agonist ivuxolimab. The receptors stem from an adult with an advanced solid tumor such as melanoma, head and neck, liver or kidney cancer. Both conserved end residues are part of each CDR3. The D gene is left open where the match is weak. The size field is filled for only some rows; it gives once, few, many or a size class.

J,D,V,size,CDR3,DNA
TRBJ1-1,NA,TRBV30,NA,CAWKGDGRYTEAFF,TGTGCCTGGAAGGGGGACGGGCGTTACACTGAAGCTTTCTTT
TRBJ2-5,TRBD2,TRBV6-5,NA,CASSYLGGGQETQYF,TGTGCCAGCAGTTACTTGGGCGGGGGGCAAGAGACCCAGTACTTC
TRBJ2-2,TRBD2,TRBV2,once,CASDLAGAGTGELFF,TGTGCCAGCGACCTAGCGGGAGCCGGCACCGGGGAGCTGTTTTTT
TRBJ2-5,TRBD1,TRBV6-4,NA,CASSEQGDGETQYF,TGTGCCAGCAGTGAGCAGGGGGATGGAGAGACCCAGTACTTC
TRBJ1-4,TRBD1,TRBV6-6,NA,CASRNRGREKLFF,TGTGCCAGCCGAAACAGGGGGCGCGAAAAACTGTTTTTT
TRBJ2-5,NA,TRBV11-3,NA,CASSLAGVETQYF,TGTGCCAGCAGCTTAGCGGGAGTGGAGACCCAGTACTTC
TRBJ2-1,NA,TRBV29-1,NA,CSVPPKVNEQFF,TGCAGCGTCCCTCCCAAGGTCAATGAGCAGTTCTTC
TRBJ1-1,NA,TRBV10-3,few,CAISLVEGTEAFF,TGTGCCATTTCACTGGTTGAAGGGACTGAAGCTTTCTTT
TRBJ1-1,NA,TRBV6-5,NA,CASSPGTRWSEAFF,TGTGCCAGCAGCCCAGGGACACGCTGGAGTGAAGCTTTCTTT
TRBJ1-3,NA,TRBV9,NA,CASSVATTGNTIYF,TGTGCCAGCAGCGTAGCCACAACTGGAAACACCATATATTTT
TRBJ1-2,TRBD1,TRBV18,NA,CASSAATGAYGYTF,TGTGCCAGCTCAGCAGCGACAGGGGCTTATGGCTACACCTTC
TRBJ1-2,NA,TRBV2,NA,CASSEEAGYTF,TGTGCCAGCAGTGAAGAGGCCGGCTACACCTTC
TRBJ2-7,NA,TRBV6-1,NA,CASSEWQDQPYEQYF,TGTGCCAGCAGTGAATGGCAGGACCAACCCTACGAGCAGTACTTC
TRBJ1-1,NA,TRBV5-5,NA,CASSAYGGSDTEAFF,TGTGCCAGCAGCGCGTACGGGGGATCCGACACTGAAGCTTTCTTT
TRBJ2-7,TRBD1,TRBV9,NA,CASSPQLTGGPMYEQYF,TGTGCCAGCAGCCCCCAACTGACAGGGGGCCCGATGTACGAGCAGTACTTC
TRBJ2-6,NA,TRBV19,NA,CASSKDSPGANVLTF,TGTGCCAGTAGCAAGGACAGCCCTGGGGCCAACGTCCTGACTTTC
TRBJ2-1,NA,TRBV7-3,NA,CASSVSDSSATISYNEQFF,TGTGCCAGCAGCGTTTCTGACAGCTCCGCAACTATTTCTTACAATGAGCAGTTCTTC
TRBJ2-1,NA,TRBV27,NA,CASSFKADEQFF,TGTGCCAGCAGTTTTAAAGCGGATGAGCAGTTCTTC
TRBJ2-7,NA,TRBV6-6,once,CASSYSGGVTYEQYF,TGTGCCAGCAGTTACTCCGGGGGAGTAACCTACGAGCAGTACTTC
TRBJ1-2,TRBD1,TRBV2,NA,CASIRQGMGYGYTF,TGTGCCAGCATACGACAGGGGATGGGCTATGGCTACACCTTC
TRBJ2-5,NA,TRBV29-1,NA,CSLRVRLKETQYF,TGCAGTCTTAGGGTGAGGCTAAAAGAGACCCAGTACTTC
TRBJ1-5,TRBD1,TRBV19,NA,CASKESLQGVRNQPQHF,TGTGCCAGTAAGGAAAGTTTACAGGGGGTACGCAATCAGCCCCAGCATTTT
TRBJ2-1,NA,TRBV19,NA,CASSVLGAEEQFF,TGTGCCAGTAGTGTCCTCGGTGCGGAGGAGCAGTTCTTC
TRBJ1-2,NA,TRBV7-6,few,CASSLGPDKTNF,TGTGCCAGCAGCTTAGGGCCGGACAAAACTAACTTC
TRBJ2-5,NA,TRBV6-1,NA,CASSKAGTLYQETQYF,TGTGCCAGCAGTAAAGCCGGGACACTGTACCAAGAGACCCAGTACTTC
TRBJ2-7,TRBD1,TRBV11-3,NA,CASGSSGTGVYEQYF,TGTGCCAGCGGCTCGTCTGGGACAGGGGTCTACGAGCAGTACTTC
TRBJ2-1,NA,TRBV4-1,NA,CASSQKGRGGPWYNEQFF,TGCGCCAGCAGCCAAAAGGGCAGGGGGGGGCCCTGGTACAATGAGCAGTTCTTC